This T cell receptor beta chain was retrieved from a study of T cells after yellow fever vaccination (dated by TCRdb to between 2017 and 2020). Concerning the study at large: Libraries from fractions with low cell numbers were prepared with the SMART-Seq v4 Ultra Low Input RNA kit. Two healthy male donors made up the cohort, one aged 18 to 29 years and the other aged 30 to 40 years. Blood samples were taken at several timepoints before and after primary and secondary immunization, and bulk PBMC replicates and cell subsets were isolated. Bulk TCR alpha and beta repertoires were sequenced longitudinally to track T-cell clones before and after primary and booster YFV17D yellow fever vaccination.

V is cut by 0 bases and J by 8 bases, and the space between the germline ends is 10 bases. The CDR3 contains 13 residues, cysteine and phenylalanine counted. Of all the DNA, just the CDR3 is kept, 39 bases in frame from base 1. The germline V gene sets CDR1 to LGHNA and CDR2 to YSLEER. The sequencing machine was an Illumina NovaSeq 6000. Synthesis of TCR cDNA relied on 5'RACE template switching, a step that introduced a universal primer site along with unique molecular identifiers. cDNA synthesis was primed from both the TCR alpha and TCR beta constant segments. Libraries were amplified in two PCR steps, with sample barcodes and sequencing adapters added in the second step. Libraries were sequenced on Illumina HiSeq 2500 (2x100 bp) or NovaSeq (2x150 bp). Per the source publication's procedure: Reads were demultiplexed and collapsed into UMI consensus sequences with MIGEC, and V(D)J alignment was performed with MiXCR. Vaccine-responding clonotypes were defined with edgeR using replicate PBMC samples, requiring FDR below 0.01 and a log2 fold change above 5 up to day 15. Each bulk clonotype was labeled CD4 or CD8 based on which sequenced repertoire, CD4 or CD8, contained the clonotype at higher abundance. TCRdb reprocessing: public reads trimmed at Q25 with fastp, clones called with MiXCR, in-frame beta chains kept. Every entry covers one CDR3 protein and lists the most common genes and DNA from its rows. TCRdb assigned the V and J calls; the authors' analysis was not used. For this sample there are some 150,000 distinct CDR3 sequences; approximately 9.7% appear just once. The ten largest clones take up under 40% of the sample.

In regard to this clonotype: Its recognized antigen is unknown. The input lacks base qualities; no much larger clone sits a single base away.

The paper's findings and limits, for the study overall: A small share of clonotypes was detected in both CD4 and CD8 compartments, with the overlap likely arising from convergent recombination. Compared with the primary T-cell response, the secondary T-cell response was faster but weaker, reaching its peak on day 5 rather than on day 15. The study included only two donors, which limits how far the findings can be generalized. Computational filtering was required because FACS-sorted repertoires could contain abundant contaminating clonotypes from the bulk population. Most clones expanded after primary vaccination (96% of CD4 and around 89% of CD8) were re-detected after the booster, suggesting that broad memory maintenance occurred.

The sample's treatment or condition label, in plain terms: live attenuated yellow fever vaccine strain. PBMCs were isolated from peripheral blood using a standard Ficoll-Paque protocol. Dynabeads CD4 and CD8 positive selection kits were used to isolate CD4 and CD8 T-cell fractions. TriZol was used to extract RNA from bulk PBMCs, from CD4 and CD8 fractions, and from dextramer-positive and dextramer-negative fractions. This material consisted of CD8+ T cells sorted from PBMCs, taken 45 days after the yellow fever booster vaccination. The receptor comes from a man younger than 30 who received the YFV17D yellow fever vaccine. The chain links TRBV4-3 with TRBJ1-2, and TRBD1 may be the D gene, going by 6 matching bases. In nucleotides, the sequence is TGCGCCAGCAGCCAAGATGGGGGCCGGGGCTACACCTTC. This translates into CASSQDGGRGYTF.